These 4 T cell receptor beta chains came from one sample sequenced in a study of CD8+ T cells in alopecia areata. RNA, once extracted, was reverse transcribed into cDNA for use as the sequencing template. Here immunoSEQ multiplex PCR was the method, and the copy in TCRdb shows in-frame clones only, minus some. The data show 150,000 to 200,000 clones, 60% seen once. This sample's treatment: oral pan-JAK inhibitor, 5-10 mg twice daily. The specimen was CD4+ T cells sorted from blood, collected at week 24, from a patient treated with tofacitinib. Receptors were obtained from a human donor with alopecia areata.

Here the CDR3 reads CASSTGSGSSGANVLTF. The CDR3 bases are TGTGCCAGCAGTACCGGGAGCGGGAGCTCTGGGGCCAACGTCCTGACTTTC. This chain links TRBV2 with TRBJ2-6, with 8 nucleotides matching TRBD2. The germline CDR1 and CDR2 sequences are SNHLY and FYNNEI. The CDR3 sequence is 17 residues long. The J segment lost 0 bases and the V segment lost 5 bases, leaving 6 bases of the junction unmatched.

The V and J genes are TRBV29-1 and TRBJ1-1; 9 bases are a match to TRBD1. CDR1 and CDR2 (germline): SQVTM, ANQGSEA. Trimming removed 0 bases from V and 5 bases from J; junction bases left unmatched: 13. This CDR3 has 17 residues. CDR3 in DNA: TGCAGCGTTGAAGATTCGGGACAGGGCTCAGGAGGGACTGAAGCTTTCTTT. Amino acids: CSVEDSGQGSGGTEAFF.

As DNA, the CDR3 is TGTGCCAGCGGCCTCGGGGGGACAGATACGCAGTATTTT. This codes for CASGLGGTDTQYF. The chain employs TRBV2 and TRBJ2-3, with 7 bases lining up with TRBD2. Germline CDR1 SNHLY, CDR2 FYNNEI. The junction had 5 bases not matched to a gene; V was cut back by 8 bases and J by 3 bases. The CDR3 is 13 amino acids.

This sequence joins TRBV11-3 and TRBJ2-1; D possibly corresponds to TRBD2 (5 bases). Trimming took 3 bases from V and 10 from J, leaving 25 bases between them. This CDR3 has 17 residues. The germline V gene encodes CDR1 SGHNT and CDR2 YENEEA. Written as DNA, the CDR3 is TGTGCCAGCAGCTTGCCCTTCGGGGATGACGCCTCGGTGGAGCAGTTCTTC. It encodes CASSLPFGDDASVEQFF. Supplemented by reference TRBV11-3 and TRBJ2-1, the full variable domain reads EAGVVQSPRYKIIEKKQPVAFWCNPISGHNTLYWYLQNLGQGPELLIRYENEEAVDDSQLPKDRFSAERLKGVDSTLKIQPAELGDSAVYLCASSLPFGDDASVEQFFGPGTRLTVL.